The TCR beta chain described here comes from a study of shared clonotypes between healthy human individuals. V was shortened by 7 bases and J by 1 base, with 10 bases between the two germline ends. There are 12 residues in the CDR3. Germline V gene lookup returns CDR1 GTSNPN and CDR2 SVGIG (reference sequence). Here immunoSEQ multiplex PCR was the method, and the copy in TCRdb shows in-frame clones only, minus some. The top ten hold more than 1.5% of the sample, which has under 750,000 clones, just under 75% seen once. Study-wide results and caveats: The study's rarefaction showed incomplete sorted-subset sequencing despite large depth. How much donors shared clonotypes was expected to be affected by sequencing depth.

As for this clone: Its antigen is not identified.

It was into CD45RA+ naive and CD45RA-negative memory subsets that the CD4+ cells were split. The chain recombines TRBV30 with TRBJ1-1; unclear D gene. The source is a woman under 40 in good health. The sample consisted of memory CD4+ T cells sorted from blood. Specified subset: CD45RA-negative fraction. The CDR3 sequence: CALKAGNTEAFF. The CDR3 nucleotides read TGTGCCTTGAAGGCAGGGAACACTGAAGCTTTCTTT.